This T cell receptor beta chain was documented in a study of tumor-infiltrating lymphocytes in primary liver carcinoma. The study extracted blood RNA from unsorted whole blood and also extracted germline DNA. TCR beta cDNA was prepared out of approximately 470 ng total RNA by means of a constant-region primer. Slightly modified ARM-PCR with three nested multiplex PCR rounds yielded TCR beta libraries. Two initial PCR rounds of 10 to 11 cycles each paired TRBV1-TRBV30 forward primers with a C-beta reverse primer. One entry per CDR3 protein results from TCRdb running MiXCR on the multiplex PCR reads. The sample has approximately 300,000 distinct CDR3 sequences, about 62% seen once. With regard to this clonotype: This could be a read error, since a much larger clone is one nucleotide away.

The V gene's germline CDR1 is SQVTM and CDR2 ANQGSEA. CDR3 length: 14 amino acids. Unmatched junction bases numbered 5, after V lost 4 bases and J lost 4 bases. The sequencing sample was made of peripheral blood. This TCR derives from a man between 40 and 49 years old with primary liver carcinoma and hepatitis B virus infection. The chain employs TRBV29-1 and TRBJ2-3; TRBD2 matches 10 bases. The CDR3: CSVALAGVADTQYF. In nucleotides, the CDR3 is TGCAGCGTTGCGCTAGCGGGAGTCGCAGATACGCAGTATTTT.